This TCR beta chain was captured by sequencing in a study of T cell responses to AZD1222 COVID-19 vaccine (dated by TCRdb to the early 2020s). About the study as a whole: AZD1222 recipients with second doses at about 4 weeks or about 12 weeks were pooled, because spike-specific TCR depth and breadth did not differ between schedules. A total of 230 to 250 trial participants underwent TCR sequencing, of whom about 210 received two doses of AZD1222 and around 25 received two doses of the MenACWY control vaccine. Trial participants were enrolled by age into 18-55, 56-69 and 70-plus year subgroups, with about 150, 28 and 57 TCR-sequenced participants respectively.

The CDR3 regions of human TCRbeta chains were analyzed by immunosequencing. The paper's processing steps were these. Repertoire TCRs were matched against a reference library of SARS-CoV-2-specific TCRs generated with the MIRA antigen-specificity platform. Breadth was defined as the fraction of unique TCRs that were SARS-CoV-2-associated, and depth was defined as the fraction of total T cells that were SARS-CoV-2-associated. Using the MIRA data, each spike-specific TCR was mapped to the spike region that the TCR reacts to and placed in a CD4 or CD8 class. Log10-transformed breadth and depth values were compared by one-way ANOVA with Sidak's multiple comparisons tests. Drawn from immuneACCESS, this table holds only the in-frame rearrangements with V and J called that TCRdb kept. Clones are partly lost; checked studies trace under half to an unresolved V gene and leave the rest unexplained. That table furnishes V, J and clone size, whereas the DNA furnished D and trimming. This sample is represented by some 130,000 clones; roughly 91% of them were singletons. Over 8% of the sample lies in the top ten.

Read against the paper, the sample's time point label means: baseline before first vaccination. Vaccinee samples came from UK trials COV001 and COV002, including a single-blind randomized controlled phase 2/3 trial of AZD1222 (ChAdOx1 nCoV-19) in healthy adults. For TCRbeta chain sequencing, PBMC samples were collected from trial participants at day 0 and at day 28 after the second dose. Study-level results and caveats: Conclusions about previously exposed vaccinees are limited, since just five or six AZD1222 recipients were seropositive for SARS-CoV-2 at baseline. CD4 TCRs associated with the vaccine covered the entire spike protein, and the dominant responses were in regions 160-218 and 743-854. Because no day 14 peak-response samples were available, the repertoires could be characterized only after the peak T cell response. Epitopes outside the regions mutated in the B.1.351 and B.1.1.7 variants were reportedly recognized by nearly half of the unique spike-specific TCRs. A significant rise in spike-specific TCR breadth and depth was observed after two AZD1222 doses relative to day 0 and relative to MenACWY recipients. In the small 56-69-year group, the increase in depth fell short of significance, most likely because of low power. Participants were mostly white British, with more females than males. The authors suggested clonal diversity may have been underestimated.

From the germline V gene (reference sequence), CDR1 is SEHNR and CDR2 is FQNEAQ. The V and J ends are trimmed by 6 bases and 9 bases, leaving 15 bases between them. Including cysteine and phenylalanine, the CDR3 has 12 amino acids. Only the CDR3 portion is preserved as DNA: 36 bases, with reading frame beginning at the first base. As concerns this clone: No cognate antigen has been identified for it. Base-call qualities are not available, and no considerably larger clone is one nucleotide away.

This sequence uses TRBV7-9 and TRBJ2-7, and the D gene may be TRBD2, 7 bases matching. The TCR sequence derives from an adult in good health. Sequenced here: peripheral blood, sampled on day 0 of AZD1222 vaccination. CDR3 reads: CASSNRGARQYF. The sequenced DNA is TGTGCCAGCAGTAATCGGGGGGCGCGGCAGTACTTC.